A single sample is the source of the 9 T cell receptor beta chains below, sequenced in a study of control samples from healthy donors and cancer patients. The repertoire was sequenced with immunoSEQ multiplex PCR; TCRdb's copy has only in-frame clones and lacks some. The sample consists of about 85,000 clones, roughly 91% of them appearing once. Input material: blood. The receptors stem from a woman aged 55-70 years in good health.

Comments on this clone: Distinct nucleotide sequences in the sample also encode this CDR3. The chain uses TRBV6-5 and TRBJ2-5; 7 nucleotides agree with TRBD1. The CDR3 loop spans 16 amino acids. Looked up from germline, CDR1 is MNHEY and CDR2 is SVGAGI. Unmatched junction bases numbered 17, after V lost 6 bases and J lost 7 bases. The CDR3 nucleotides are TGTGCCAGCAGCTACCAAGGGACAGCTTCCTTACGGACCCAGTACTTC. This translates into CASSYQGTASLRTQYF.

As DNA, the CDR3 is TGTGCCAGCAATACCAGGGAAATCCAAGAGACCCAGTACTTC. Amino acid sequence: CASNTREIQETQYF. The chain has TRBV28 and TRBJ2-5; a possible D gene is TRBD1 (5 bases). CDR3 length equals 14 residues. Germline lookup yields CDR1 MDHEN and CDR2 SYDVKM. Trimming took off 7 bases at V and 1 base at J, with 13 bases between the two ends.

V usage is TRBV5-1 and J usage is TRBJ1-1; D is unresolved. The CDR3 has 13 amino acids. V shed 6 bases and J shed 4 bases, with 13 bases lying between them. Looked up from germline, CDR1 is SGHRS and CDR2 is YFSETQ. The CDR3 here is CASIRDLGTEAFF. In DNA, the CDR3 is TGCGCCAGCATTCGGGATTTAGGCACTGAAGCTTTCTTT.

This clone was detected a few times. J is TRBJ1-6 and V is TRBV29-1; 10 nucleotides match TRBD1. The V gene end was trimmed by 5 bases and the J gene end by 9 bases; junction bases not matched to a gene: 7. CDR3 length: 14 residues. Per germline, CDR1 SQVTM and CDR2 ANQGSEA. CDR3 bases: TGCAGCGTTAGACAGGGGGCCCGGTCTTCACCCCTCCACTTT. It codes for CSVRQGARSSPLHF.

The rearrangement uses TRBV4-1 and TRBJ2-7; TRBD2 aligns across 12 bases. The CDR3 length is 16 residues. V gave up 1 base and J gave up 7 bases; unmatched junction bases: 8. Looked up from germline, CDR1 is MGHRA and CDR2 is YSYEKL. DNA for the CDR3: TGCGCCAGCAGCCAAGTTCTAGCGGGAGGGGCGTCGGAGCAGTACTTC. As protein: CASSQVLAGGASEQYF.

The CDR3 loop reads CASSTQPGQDPYNEQFF. The CDR3 coding sequence is TGTGCCAGCAGCACCCAACCGGGACAGGATCCCTACAATGAGCAGTTCTTC. The chain is built from TRBV7-9 and TRBJ2-1; 8 bases map to TRBD1. The CDR3 contains 17 residues. From germline, CDR1 is SEHNR and CDR2 FQNEAQ (reference sequence). The V and J ends lost 5 bases and 2 bases, in that order; junction bases with no gene match: 11. Full variable domain (rest looked up from reference TRBV7-9 and TRBJ2-1): DTGVSQNPRHKITKRGQNVTFRCDPISEHNRLYWYRQTLGQGPEFLTYFQNEAQLEKSRLLSDRFSAERPKGSFSTLEIQRTEQGDSAMYLCASSTQPGQDPYNEQFFGPGTRLTVL.

The chain has TRBV5-8 and TRBJ1-6; D gene ambiguous. The germline CDR1 and CDR2 sequences are SGHTS and YDEGEE. CDR3 size: 14 residues. The V end lost 0 bases, the J end lost 6 bases, and 7 bases lay between the germline ends. The CDR3 sequence is CASSLESGNSPLHF. CDR3 DNA sequence: TGTGCCAGCAGCTTGGAGTCTGGTAATTCACCCCTCCACTTT. Based on the CDR3 plus reference TRBV5-8 and TRBJ1-6, the full variable domain is EAGVTQSPTHLIKTRGQQATLRCSPISGHTSVYWYQQALGLGLQFLLWYDEGEERNRGNFPPRFSGRQFPNYSSELNVNALELEDSALYLCASSLESGNSPLHFGNGTRLTVT.

Concerning this clone: At one end the junction does not follow the germline gene, possibly because of a read error. The chain has TRBV6-2 or TRBV6-3 and TRBJ2-3, with a tentative D call TRBD1 (6 bases). There are 15 residues in the CDR3. Germline V gene data show CDR1 as MNHEY and CDR2 as SVGEGT. The chain's CDR3 is CAGSWTESSTDTQYF. For the CDR3, the DNA is TGTGCCGGCAGTTGGACAGAGAGTAGCACAGATACGCAGTATTTT.

The chain couples TRBV28 to TRBJ2-5; D is undetermined. The V gene lost 1 base and the J gene lost 2 bases, with 8 bases spanning the gap. Germline loops: CDR1 MDHEN, CDR2 SYDVKM. The CDR3 consists of 14 residues. The CDR3 coding sequence is TGTGCCAGCAGTTTATCGCGGTCACAAGAGACCCAGTACTTC. Its translation is CASSLSRSQETQYF.